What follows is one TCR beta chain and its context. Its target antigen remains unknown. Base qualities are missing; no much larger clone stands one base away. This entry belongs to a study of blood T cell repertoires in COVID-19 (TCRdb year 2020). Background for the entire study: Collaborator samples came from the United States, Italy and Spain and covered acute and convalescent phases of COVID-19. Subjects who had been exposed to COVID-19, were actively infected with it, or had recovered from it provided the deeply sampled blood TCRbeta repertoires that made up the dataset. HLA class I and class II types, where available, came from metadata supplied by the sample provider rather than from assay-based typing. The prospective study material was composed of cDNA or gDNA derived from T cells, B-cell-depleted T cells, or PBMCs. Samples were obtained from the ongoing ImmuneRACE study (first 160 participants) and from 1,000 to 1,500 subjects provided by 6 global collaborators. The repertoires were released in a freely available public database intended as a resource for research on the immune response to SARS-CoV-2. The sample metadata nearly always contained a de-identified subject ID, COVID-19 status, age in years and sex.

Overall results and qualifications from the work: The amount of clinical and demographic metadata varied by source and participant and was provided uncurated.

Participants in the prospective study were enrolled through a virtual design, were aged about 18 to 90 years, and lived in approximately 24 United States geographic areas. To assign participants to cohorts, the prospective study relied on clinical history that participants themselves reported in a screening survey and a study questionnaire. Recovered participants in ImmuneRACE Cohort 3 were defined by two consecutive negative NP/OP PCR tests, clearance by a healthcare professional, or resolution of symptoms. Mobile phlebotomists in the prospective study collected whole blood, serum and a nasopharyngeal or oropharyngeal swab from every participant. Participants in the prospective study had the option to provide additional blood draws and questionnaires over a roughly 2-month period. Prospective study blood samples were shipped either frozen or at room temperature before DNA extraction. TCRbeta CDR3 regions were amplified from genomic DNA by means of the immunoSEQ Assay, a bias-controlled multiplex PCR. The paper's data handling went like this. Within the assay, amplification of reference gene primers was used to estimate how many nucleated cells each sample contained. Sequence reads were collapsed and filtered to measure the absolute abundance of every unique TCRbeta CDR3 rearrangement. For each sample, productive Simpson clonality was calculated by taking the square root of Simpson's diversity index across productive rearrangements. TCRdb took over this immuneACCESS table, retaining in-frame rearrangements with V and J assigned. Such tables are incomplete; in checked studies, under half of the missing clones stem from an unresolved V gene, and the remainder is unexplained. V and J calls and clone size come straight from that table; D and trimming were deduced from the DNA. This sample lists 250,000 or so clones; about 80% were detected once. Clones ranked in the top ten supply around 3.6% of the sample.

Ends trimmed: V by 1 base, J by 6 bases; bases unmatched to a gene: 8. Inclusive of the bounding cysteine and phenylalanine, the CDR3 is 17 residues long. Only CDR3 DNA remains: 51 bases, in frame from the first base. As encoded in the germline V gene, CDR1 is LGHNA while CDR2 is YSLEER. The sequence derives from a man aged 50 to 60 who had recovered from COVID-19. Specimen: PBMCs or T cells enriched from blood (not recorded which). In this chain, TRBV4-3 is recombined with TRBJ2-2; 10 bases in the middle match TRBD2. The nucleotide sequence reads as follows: TGCGCCAGCAGCCAAGGAGAGCTAGCGGGAGTGGCCGGGGAGCTGTTTTTT. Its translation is CASSQGELAGVAGELFF.